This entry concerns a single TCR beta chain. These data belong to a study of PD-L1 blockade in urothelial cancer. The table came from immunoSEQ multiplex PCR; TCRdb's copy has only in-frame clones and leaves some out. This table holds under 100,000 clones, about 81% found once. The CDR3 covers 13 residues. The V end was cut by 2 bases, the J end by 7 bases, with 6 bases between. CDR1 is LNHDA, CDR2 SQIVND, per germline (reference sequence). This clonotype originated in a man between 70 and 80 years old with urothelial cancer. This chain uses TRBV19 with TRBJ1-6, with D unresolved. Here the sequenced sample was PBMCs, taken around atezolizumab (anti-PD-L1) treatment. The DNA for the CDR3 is TGTGCCAGTAGTATAAGAGCCAATTCACCCCTCCACTTT. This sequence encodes CASSIRANSPLHF. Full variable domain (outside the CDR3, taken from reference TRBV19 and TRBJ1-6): DGGITQSPKYLFRKEGQNVTLSCEQNLNHDAMYWYRQDPGQGLRLIYYSQIVNDFQKGDIAEGYSVSREKKESFPLTVTSAQKNPTAFYLCASSIRANSPLHFGNGTRLTVT.